This TCR beta chain was recorded in a study of beta chain features in type 1 diabetes. Reverse transcribing all isolated RNA meant expressed TCRB transcripts were sequenced. The method was immunoSEQ multiplex PCR; TCRdb's version includes in-frame clones alone and lacks a portion of them. The top ten hold roughly 0.098% of the sample, which has 620,000 or so clones, roughly a sixth seen once. V was pared by 4 bases and J by 1 base, with 3 bases of the junction left unmatched. The CDR3 sequence is 14 residues long. Germline V CDR1 and CDR2: SGHTA, FQGNSA. The material sequenced was naive CD4+ T cells from blood. V gene TRBV7-2 combines with J gene TRBJ1-2; 7 nucleotides line up with TRBD1. The origin of this receptor is a man in his late teens or twenties in good health. CDR3 coding DNA: TGTGCCAGCAGCTCGGGACAGAATAACTATGGCTACACCTTC. As protein: CASSSGQNNYGYTF.